Listed here are 2 T cell receptor beta chains from one sample, sequenced in a study of regulatory T cells in long-lasting Graves disease. Sample time point: newly diagnosed GD, antithyroid drugs for less than 3 months. PBMC-extracted RNA yielded the TCR library. Arm-PCR of CDR3 regions and iRepertoire HTBI primers were used to build TCR beta libraries. TCRdb independently ran MiXCR on the multiplex PCR reads; one entry per CDR3 protein. The sample gives just over 600,000 distinct CDR3 sequences, about 15% of which show up once; around a sixth is in the top ten. This same sample was also part of a study on T cells in Graves' hyperthyroidism and ophthalmopathy.

The input for sequencing was peripheral blood mononuclear cells (PBMCs), taken at new diagnosis, from a patient treated with antithyroid drugs. All receptors come from a woman aged 25-40 years with Graves disease.

This clonotype was seen ten or more times. The rearrangement joins TRBV19 to TRBJ1-5; maybe TRBD1 (6 bases). CDR1 and CDR2 from the germline V gene are LNHDA and SQIVND (reference sequence). The CDR3 extends over 17 amino acids. Trimming left V 7 bases short and J 3 bases short, with 22 bases between. The CDR3 coding sequence is TGTGCCAGTACTCGGACAGCAGCTCCGGATACCAATCAGCCCCAGCATTTT. Protein product: CASTRTAAPDTNQPQHF.

The chain couples TRBV6-1 to TRBJ1-1; maybe TRBD1 (5 bases). This CDR3 is built from 16 residues. The V gene's germline CDR1 is MNHNS and CDR2 SASEGT. The V and J ends lost 6 bases and 3 bases respectively, with 20 bases between them. The CDR3 DNA is TGTGCCAGCAGCAGATCGGGGGGTTCCTGGTACACTGAAGCTTTCTTT. It specifies CASSRSGGSWYTEAFF.